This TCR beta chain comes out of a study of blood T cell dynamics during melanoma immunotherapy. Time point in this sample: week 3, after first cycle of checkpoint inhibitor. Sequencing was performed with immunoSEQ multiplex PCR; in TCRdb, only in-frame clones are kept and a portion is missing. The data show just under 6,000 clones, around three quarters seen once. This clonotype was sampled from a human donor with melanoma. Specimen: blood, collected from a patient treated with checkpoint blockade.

The CDR3 bases are TGTGCCAGCAGCCCAGCGGGGGGAAACACCATATATTTT. As protein: CASSPAGGNTIYF. V and J are TRBV7-6 and TRBJ1-3; D gene unclear. The CDR3 has 13 residues. V dropped 5 bases and J dropped 4 bases, with 9 bases sitting between them. Germline CDR1 reads SGHVS; CDR2 reads FNYEAQ.